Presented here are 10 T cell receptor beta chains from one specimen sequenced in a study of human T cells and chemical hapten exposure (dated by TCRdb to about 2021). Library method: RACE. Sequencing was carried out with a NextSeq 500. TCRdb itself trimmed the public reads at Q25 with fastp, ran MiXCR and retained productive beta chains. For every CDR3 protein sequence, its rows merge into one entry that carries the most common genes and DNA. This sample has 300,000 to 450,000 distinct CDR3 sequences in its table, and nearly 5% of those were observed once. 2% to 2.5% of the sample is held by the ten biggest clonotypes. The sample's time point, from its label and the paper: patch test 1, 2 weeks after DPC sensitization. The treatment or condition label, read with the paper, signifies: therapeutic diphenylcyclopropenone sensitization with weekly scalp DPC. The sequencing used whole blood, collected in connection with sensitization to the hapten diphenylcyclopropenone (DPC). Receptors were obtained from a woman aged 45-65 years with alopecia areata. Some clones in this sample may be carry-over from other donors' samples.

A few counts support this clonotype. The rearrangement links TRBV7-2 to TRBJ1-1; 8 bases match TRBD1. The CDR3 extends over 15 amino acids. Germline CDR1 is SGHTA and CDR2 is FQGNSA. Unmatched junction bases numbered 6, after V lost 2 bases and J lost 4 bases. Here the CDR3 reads CASSLRTGPSTEAFF. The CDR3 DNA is TGTGCCAGCAGCTTACGGACAGGGCCCAGCACTGAAGCTTTCTTT.

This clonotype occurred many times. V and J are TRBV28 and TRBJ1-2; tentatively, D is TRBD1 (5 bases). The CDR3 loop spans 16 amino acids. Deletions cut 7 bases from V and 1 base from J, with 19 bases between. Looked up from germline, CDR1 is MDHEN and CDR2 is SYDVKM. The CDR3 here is CASKQVLPSSNYGYTF. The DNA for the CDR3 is TGTGCCAGCAAACAGGTTTTACCCTCTAGTAACTATGGCTACACCTTC.

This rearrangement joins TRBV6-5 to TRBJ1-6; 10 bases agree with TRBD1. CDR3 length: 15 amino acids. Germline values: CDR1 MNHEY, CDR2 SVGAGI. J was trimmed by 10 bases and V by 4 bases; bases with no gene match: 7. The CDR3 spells CASSWRDRGGSPLHF. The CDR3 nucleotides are TGTGCCAGCAGTTGGCGGGACAGGGGAGGGTCACCCCTCCACTTT.

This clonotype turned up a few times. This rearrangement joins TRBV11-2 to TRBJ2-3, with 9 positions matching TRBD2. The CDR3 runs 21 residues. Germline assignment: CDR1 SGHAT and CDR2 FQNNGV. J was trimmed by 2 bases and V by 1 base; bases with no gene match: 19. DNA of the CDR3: TGTGCCAGCAGCTTAGGGCCGAGGGGGCTAGCGGGGTTCCAACCCACAGATACGCAGTATTTT. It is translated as CASSLGPRGLAGFQPTDTQYF. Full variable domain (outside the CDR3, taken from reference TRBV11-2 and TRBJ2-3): EAGVAQSPRYKIIEKRQSVAFWCNPISGHATLYWYQQILGQGPKLLIQFQNNGVVDDSQLPKDRFSAERLKGVDSTLKIQPAKLEDSAVYLCASSLGPRGLAGFQPTDTQYFGPGTRLTVL.

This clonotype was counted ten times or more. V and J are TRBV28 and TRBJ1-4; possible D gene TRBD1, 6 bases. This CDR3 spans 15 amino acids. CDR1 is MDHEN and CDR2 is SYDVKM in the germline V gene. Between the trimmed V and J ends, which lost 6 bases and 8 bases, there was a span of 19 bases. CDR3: CASSTRQALKEKLFF. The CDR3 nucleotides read TGTGCCAGCAGCACCAGACAGGCCCTAAAGGAAAAACTGTTTTTT. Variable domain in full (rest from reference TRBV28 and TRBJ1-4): DVKVTQSSRYLVKRTGEKVFLECVQDMDHENMFWYRQDPGLGLRLIYFSYDVKMKEKGDIPEGYSVSREKKERFSLILESASTNQTSMYLCASSTRQALKEKLFFGSGTQLSVL.

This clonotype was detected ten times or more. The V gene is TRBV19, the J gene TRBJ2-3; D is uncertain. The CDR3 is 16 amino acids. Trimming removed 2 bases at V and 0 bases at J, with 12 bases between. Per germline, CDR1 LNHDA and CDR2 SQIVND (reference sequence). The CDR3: CASSITEESSTDTQYF. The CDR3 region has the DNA TGTGCCAGTAGTATAACCGAGGAATCTAGCACAGATACGCAGTATTTT.

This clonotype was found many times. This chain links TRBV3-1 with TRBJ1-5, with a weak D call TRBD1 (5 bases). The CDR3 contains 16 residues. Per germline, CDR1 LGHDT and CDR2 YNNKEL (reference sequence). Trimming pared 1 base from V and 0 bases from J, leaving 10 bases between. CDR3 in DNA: TGTGCCAGCAGCCAAGCGGGGACGGATAGCAATCAGCCCCAGCATTTT. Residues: CASSQAGTDSNQPQHF.

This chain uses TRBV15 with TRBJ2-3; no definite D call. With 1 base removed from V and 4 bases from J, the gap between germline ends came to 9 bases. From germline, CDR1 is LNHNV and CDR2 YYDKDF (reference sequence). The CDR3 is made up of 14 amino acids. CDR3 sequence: CATSRGPTADTQYF. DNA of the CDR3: TGTGCCACCAGCAGAGGACCAACAGCAGATACGCAGTATTTT.

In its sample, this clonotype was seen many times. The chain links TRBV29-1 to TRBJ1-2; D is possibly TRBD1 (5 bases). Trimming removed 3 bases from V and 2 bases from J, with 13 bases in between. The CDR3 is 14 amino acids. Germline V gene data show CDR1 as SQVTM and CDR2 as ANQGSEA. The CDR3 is CSVEETGANYGYTF. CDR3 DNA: TGCAGCGTTGAGGAAACAGGAGCCAACTATGGCTACACCTTC.

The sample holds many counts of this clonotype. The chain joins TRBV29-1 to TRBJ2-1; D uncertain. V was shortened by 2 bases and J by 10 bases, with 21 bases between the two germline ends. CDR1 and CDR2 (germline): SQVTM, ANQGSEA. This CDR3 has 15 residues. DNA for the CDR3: TGCAGCGTTGAACTGTCATGGGCCAACAGATACGAGCAGTTCTTC. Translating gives CSVELSWANRYEQFF.